One sample yielded the 32 T cell receptor beta chains listed below, sequenced in a study of neurological immune-mediated disorders. TCRdb passed the 5' RACE reads through MiXCR, listing each CDR3 protein once. The sample consists of approximately 52,000 distinct CDR3 sequences, around 3.3% of them appearing once. The sample comprised PBMCs. All receptors derive from a man aged 35-49 years with multiple sclerosis.

In its sample, this clonotype was seen a few times. This may come from a read error, since a much larger clone is one base off. The chain employs TRBV7-3 and TRBJ2-2, with D unresolved. CDR3 length equals 15 residues. Germline values: CDR1 SGHTA, CDR2 FQGTGA. V shed 0 bases and J shed 4 bases, with 9 bases lying between them. The CDR3 region is CASSLTYQTTGELFF. CDR3 bases: TGTGCCAGCAGCTTAACGTATCAGACCACCGGGGAGCTGTTTTTT.

This clonotype was seen repeatedly, ten times or more. The V and J genes are TRBV5-1 and TRBJ1-1; tentatively, D is TRBD1 (5 bases). CDR1 SGHRS and CDR2 YFSETQ come from the germline V gene. Trimming pared 0 bases from V and 11 bases from J, leaving 14 bases between. The CDR3 has 13 residues. CDR3 DNA sequence: TGCGCCAGCAGCTTGGTAGGGGAAGGAGGGGCTTTCTTT. Amino acid sequence: CASSLVGEGGAFF.

This clonotype was seen at least ten times. V is TRBV4-2 and J is TRBJ2-5, with D perhaps matching TRBD1 or TRBD2 (5 bases each). Germline-derived CDR1 and CDR2 are LGHNA and YNFKEQ. The V and J ends lost 0 bases and 2 bases respectively, with 13 bases between them. CDR3 size: 16 residues. In nucleotides, the CDR3 is TGTGCCAGCAGCCAAGAGCAGGGACGCAGGCAAGAGACCCAGTACTTC. It translates to CASSQEQGRRQETQYF.

On this clonotype: A junction boundary mismatches the germline segment, possibly from a read error. The V call is TRBV5-5, the J call TRBJ1-5; 8 positions match TRBD1. This CDR3 comprises 15 residues. Per the germline V gene, CDR1 is SGHKS and CDR2 is YYEKEE (reference sequence). The CDR3 region is CASSPFGQGGQPQNF. The DNA for the CDR3 is TGTGCCAGCAGCCCCTTCGGACAGGGTGGTCAGCCCCAGAATTTT. Combining the CDR3 with reference TRBV5-5 and TRBJ1-5 gives the whole variable domain DAGVTQSPTHLIKTRGQQVTLRCSPISGHKSVSWYQQVLGQGPQFIFQYYEKEERGRGNFPDRFSARQFPNYSSELNVNALLLGDSALYLCASSPFGQGGQPQNFGDGTRLSIL.

At least ten counts were recorded for this clonotype. This chain uses TRBV7-2 with TRBJ1-2; tentatively, D is TRBD1 (6 bases). Germline CDR1 and CDR2: SGHTA and FQGNSA. The CDR3 length is 15 residues. V was trimmed by 1 base and J by 4 bases, leaving 13 bases between them. CDR3 residues: CASSLERGPIYGYTF. In DNA form, the CDR3 reads TGTGCCAGCAGCTTAGAGCGGGGGCCGATCTATGGCTACACCTTC.

Ten or more counts support this clonotype. The V and J genes are TRBV20-1 and TRBJ2-7; 13 positions match TRBD2. The V and J ends lost 6 bases and 3 bases, in that order; junction bases with no gene match: 5. CDR1 DFQATT and CDR2 SNEGSKA come from the germline V gene (reference sequence). The CDR3 has 14 amino acids. The CDR3 DNA sequence: TGCAGTGCCCCCGGGACTAGCGGGGACTACGAGCAGTACTTC. Protein: CSAPGTSGDYEQYF.

This clonotype has a count of ten or more. The V and J genes are TRBV3-1 and TRBJ1-4; the match to TRBD1 covers 8 bases. Germline V gene lookup returns CDR1 LGHDT and CDR2 YNNKEL (reference sequence). CDR3 length: 14 residues. V lost 8 bases and J lost 4; bases outside the gene matches: 6. The CDR3 reads CASSGGWGNEKLFF. The CDR3 DNA sequence: TGTGCCAGCTCAGGGGGCTGGGGTAATGAAAAACTGTTTTTT.

This clonotype was recorded many times. The chain has TRBV29-1 and TRBJ1-2; 7 nucleotides match TRBD1. The germline V gene has CDR1 SQVTM and CDR2 ANQGSEA. The CDR3 loop spans 14 amino acids. V lost 6 bases to trimming and J lost 6 bases; unmatched junction nucleotides: 13. This chain's CDR3 is CSVPGQPSLHGYTF. In DNA form, the CDR3 reads TGCAGCGTCCCGGGACAGCCTTCTTTGCATGGCTACACCTTC.

In this sample, this clonotype turned up many times. V is TRBV5-1 and J is TRBJ2-3; the D gene is possibly TRBD1 (6 bases). The CDR3 spans 14 residues. Germline CDR1 and CDR2: SGHRS and YFSETQ. Trimming left V 3 bases short and J 2 bases short, with 10 bases between. In DNA, the CDR3 is TGCGCCAGCAGCTCTGGACAGCCCACAGATACGCAGTATTTT. Protein: CASSSGQPTDTQYF.

This clonotype was detected many times. The J gene is TRBJ2-7, the V gene TRBV6-5, with 8 nucleotides matching TRBD1. CDR1 and CDR2 from the germline V gene are MNHEY and SVGAGI. The CDR3 is 16 residues long. The V gene end was trimmed by 4 bases and the J gene end by 1 base; junction bases not matched to a gene: 9. The CDR3 here is CASSSRTGMVSYEQYF. The CDR3 DNA follows: TGTGCCAGCAGTTCGAGGACAGGGATGGTGTCCTACGAGCAGTACTTC.

This clonotype was recorded many times. The J gene is TRBJ1-2, the V gene TRBV6-5, with TRBD1 matching 7 bases. CDR1 and CDR2 from the germline V gene are MNHEY and SVGAGI. CDR3 size: 13 residues. V was clipped by 2 bases and J by 5 bases; unmatched bases: 2. DNA of the CDR3: TGTGCCAGCAGTTACGACAGGGAGTATGGCTACACCTTC. Translation: CASSYDREYGYTF.

This chain uses TRBV6-6 with TRBJ2-5; 13 nucleotides match TRBD2. V dropped 6 bases and J dropped 2; count of bases not matched to a gene: 6. Germline values: CDR1 MNHNY, CDR2 SVGAGI (reference sequence). The CDR3 spans 16 residues. The chain's CDR3 is CASSTRTSGGQETQYF. The CDR3 coding sequence is TGTGCCAGCAGCACTAGGACTAGCGGGGGACAAGAGACCCAGTACTTC.

This clonotype was seen at least ten times. J is TRBJ1-2 and V is TRBV5-1, with D tentatively TRBD1 (5 bases). Germline CDR1 reads SGHRS; CDR2 reads YFSETQ. The CDR3 totals 17 residues. V lost 1 base and J lost 4, with 20 bases in between. This CDR3 is CASSLSFTRGAGYGYTF. The CDR3 DNA follows: TGCGCCAGCAGCTTGAGTTTCACAAGGGGCGCAGGCTATGGCTACACCTTC.

This clonotype occurred many times. The CDR3 DNA is TGTGCCAGCAGCCGGGACACCGCTAGCACAGATACGCAGTATTTT. Encoded protein: CASSRDTASTDTQYF. This sequence joins TRBV12-3 or TRBV12-4 and TRBJ2-3; perhaps TRBD1 as D (6 bases). The CDR3 loop spans 15 amino acids. Trimming stripped 6 bases from V and 0 bases from J, with 13 bases between.

This clonotype was counted at least ten times. The chain is built from TRBV3-1 and TRBJ2-5; the match to TRBD2 covers 11 bases. The CDR3 runs 16 residues. V lost 6 bases to trimming and J lost 0 bases; unmatched junction nucleotides: 6. Germline V gives CDR1 LGHDT, CDR2 YNNKEL (reference sequence). Here the CDR3 DNA reads TGTGCCAGCAGTCCCCGACTAGCGGGGAACCAAGAGACCCAGTACTTC. The encoded protein is CASSPRLAGNQETQYF.

In its sample, this clonotype was seen a few times. This may be a read error, as it is one base from a much larger clone. The chain links TRBV7-8 to TRBJ2-1; D unresolved. Trimming took off 6 bases at V and 8 bases at J, with 8 bases between the two ends. Germline V gene lookup returns CDR1 SGHVS and CDR2 FQNEAQ. The CDR3 loop spans 11 amino acids. CDR3 sequence: CASRFRDEQFF. The CDR3 nucleotides are TGTGCCAGCAGATTTCGGGATGAGCAGTTCTTC.

This clonotype was detected many times. J is TRBJ2-7 and V is TRBV15, with 7 bases matching TRBD1. CDR1 and CDR2 (germline): LNHNV, YYDKDF (reference sequence). The junction had 7 bases not matched to a gene; V was cut back by 0 bases and J by 5 bases. This CDR3 region has 15 residues. This CDR3 is CATSRDKVTGDEQYF. Written as DNA, the CDR3 is TGTGCCACCAGCAGAGATAAGGTAACAGGGGACGAGCAGTACTTC.

The sample holds many counts of this clonotype. This chain links TRBV5-1 with TRBJ2-3, with D hard to call. CDR1 and CDR2 (germline): SGHRS, YFSETQ. Trimming removed 0 bases from V and 0 bases from J, with 11 bases in between. This CDR3 is 16 amino acids long. The CDR3 DNA reads TGCGCCAGCAGCTTGGAGTTTGCGACTAGCACAGATACGCAGTATTTT. This codes for CASSLEFATSTDTQYF. The full variable domain, in which reference TRBV5-1 and TRBJ2-3 provide the parts outside the CDR3, is KAGVTQTPRYLIKTRGQQVTLSCSPISGHRSVSWYQQTPGQGLQFLFEYFSETQRNKGNFPGRFSGRQFSNSRSEMNVSTLELGDSALYLCASSLEFATSTDTQYFGPGTRLTVL.

This clonotype showed up many times. The junction shows a germline mismatch at one end, possibly a read error. The CDR3 nucleotides read TGTGCCAGCACCCCGGGAGGGTTGGGCCAGCCCCAGAATTTT. Translating gives CASTPGGLGQPQNF. The V and J genes are TRBV28 and TRBJ1-5; unclear D gene. Germline lookup yields CDR1 MDHEN and CDR2 SYDVKM. CDR3 length equals 14 residues.

This clonotype has only one observation. A read error may be the cause here, since a much bigger clone is one base away. This sequence joins TRBV4-1 and TRBJ1-5, with D unclear. Germline CDR1 and CDR2: MGHRA and YSYEKL. The CDR3 length is 15 residues. CDR3 in amino acids: CASSQDEYSSQPQHF. The CDR3 DNA reads as TGCGCCAGCAGCCAAGATGAGTATAGCAGTCAGCCCCAGCATTTT.

This clonotype was counted ten times or more. The chain combines TRBV2 with TRBJ2-1, with D tentatively TRBD1 or TRBD2 (5 bases each). CDR3 length: 13 amino acids. Trimming took 4 bases from V and 5 from J, leaving 9 bases between them. Germline-derived CDR1 and CDR2 are SNHLY and FYNNEI. CDR3 region: CASSGGVDNEQFF. The CDR3 DNA reads as TGTGCCAGCAGTGGAGGGGTTGACAATGAGCAGTTCTTC.

The sample holds a few counts of this clonotype. A clone one base away is much larger, so this may be a read error. The CDR3 DNA follows: TGCAGTGTTTCCGGGGAGAATCAGCCCCAGAATTTT. Translated, it gives CSVSGENQPQNF. The chain combines TRBV20-1 with TRBJ1-5; no clear D gene. Germline V gene sequence: CDR1 DFQATT, CDR2 SNEGSKA (reference sequence). The CDR3 has 12 residues.

This clonotype was detected ten times or more. CDR3 sequence reads: CASSPSWEQFF. Here the CDR3 DNA reads TGTGCCAGCAGTCCCTCGTGGGAGCAGTTCTTC. The rearrangement uses TRBV12-3 or TRBV12-4 and TRBJ2-1; D call uncertain. The V end lost 5 bases, the J end lost 10 bases, and 9 bases lay between the germline ends. The length of the CDR3 is 11 residues.

This clonotype was picked up many times. The gene calls are TRBV7-9 and TRBJ1-1; D call uncertain. Deletions cut 5 bases from V and 0 bases from J, with 13 bases between. CDR1 SEHNR and CDR2 FQNEAQ come from the germline V gene (reference sequence). This CDR3 has 15 amino acids. CDR3 coding DNA: TGTGCCAGCAGCCCTCAGGTCAAAATGAACACTGAAGCTTTCTTT. Protein product: CASSPQVKMNTEAFF.

This clonotype was found many times. The V gene is TRBV4-1, the J gene TRBJ2-7; D possibly corresponds to TRBD2 (6 bases). The CDR3 covers 15 residues. Germline assignment: CDR1 MGHRA and CDR2 YSYEKL. Between the trimmed V and J ends, which lost 0 bases and 2 bases, there was a span of 11 bases. The CDR3 DNA follows: TGCGCCAGCAGCCAAGAAAACGGGGGAGCCTACGAGCAGTACTTC. This codes for CASSQENGGAYEQYF.

This clonotype appeared many times. The rearrangement joins TRBV20-1 to TRBJ2-1, with 7 nucleotides matching TRBD2. V was clipped by 8 bases and J by 7 bases; unmatched bases: 5. Per the germline V gene, CDR1 is DFQATT and CDR2 is SNEGSKA (reference sequence). The CDR3 spans 11 residues. CDR3 protein: CSLGRANEQFF. CDR3 DNA: TGCAGTCTAGGGAGGGCAAATGAGCAGTTCTTC.

This clonotype was counted many times. The V and J genes are TRBV5-1 and TRBJ2-2, with 9 positions matching TRBD1. J gave up 6 bases and V 7 bases, and 10 bases lay outside the gene matches. This CDR3 comprises 15 residues. Looked up from germline, CDR1 is SGHRS and CDR2 is YFSETQ. CDR3 sequence: CASVPGQGSAGELFF. The CDR3 DNA is TGCGCCAGCGTACCGGGACAGGGTAGTGCCGGGGAGCTGTTTTTT.

This clonotype was recorded at least ten times. The chain couples TRBV5-1 to TRBJ2-1; a possible D gene is TRBD2 (6 bases). Germline V gene data show CDR1 as SGHRS and CDR2 as YFSETQ. Trimming left V 1 base short and J 5 bases short, with 13 bases between. The CDR3 contains 15 residues. The CDR3 bases are TGCGCCAGCAGCTTGACGGGGGTTCCGAACAATGAGCAGTTCTTC. Translation: CASSLTGVPNNEQFF.

This clonotype was found many times. The V and J genes are TRBV20-1 and TRBJ1-5, with D perhaps matching TRBD1 (5 bases). The CDR3 sequence is 14 residues long. V lost 0 bases and J lost 11, with 17 bases in between. The V gene's germline CDR1 is DFQATT and CDR2 SNEGSKA (reference sequence). The CDR3 sequence is CSARDGRGVRTQHF. The DNA of the CDR3 is TGCAGTGCTAGAGATGGGCGAGGGGTTAGGACCCAGCATTTT.

A few counts support this clonotype. The V and J genes are TRBV27 and TRBJ1-2, with TRBD1 as a possible D gene (5 bases). The CDR3 sequence is 18 residues long. V was trimmed by 3 bases and J by 2 bases, leaving 22 bases between them. Looked up from germline, CDR1 is MNHEY and CDR2 is SMNVEV (reference sequence). In DNA, the CDR3 is TGTGCCAGCAGTTTTACTAATGTGGGGCAGACCCCGAACTATGGCTACACCTTC. Translated: CASSFTNVGQTPNYGYTF.

On this clonotype: At one end the junction does not follow the germline gene, possibly because of a read error. The rearrangement uses TRBV7-9 and TRBJ1-6; D gene ambiguous. Germline V lookup: CDR1 SEHNR, CDR2 FQNEAQ (reference sequence). This CDR3 contains 12 residues. The CDR3 reads CASSTSNSPLNF. CDR3 bases: TGTGCCAGCAGCACTAGTAATTCACCCCTCAACTTT.

This clonotype has a handful of counts. The chain joins TRBV7-2 to TRBJ2-2; D gene unclear. Between the trimmed V and J ends, which lost 0 bases and 1 base, there was a span of 9 bases. The CDR3 consists of 16 residues. Germline loops: CDR1 SGHTA, CDR2 FQGNSA. The CDR3 is CASSLAGVGNTGELFF. The CDR3 region has the DNA TGTGCCAGCAGCTTAGCCGGAGTTGGGAACACCGGGGAGCTGTTTTTT.